Listed here are 31 T cell receptor beta chains from one sample, sequenced in a study of blood T cell repertoires in COVID-19. Sequenced by immunoSEQ multiplex PCR; TCRdb stores in-frame clones only, minus some. The data show 50,000 to 70,000 clones, with roughly 84% seen just once and 17% held by the top ten. Sequencing used peripheral blood. The receptors were sampled from a man between 65 and 80 years old with active COVID-19.

The chain employs TRBV7-3 and TRBJ2-3; 7 positions agree with TRBD2. This CDR3 comprises 13 residues. The germline V gene has CDR1 SGHTA and CDR2 FQGTGA. The V and J ends lost 3 bases and 4 bases, in that order; junction bases with no gene match: 1. CDR3 in amino acids: CASSLGRADTQYF. As DNA, the CDR3 is TGTGCCAGCAGCTTGGGGAGGGCAGATACGCAGTATTTT.

The chain is built from TRBV2 and TRBJ1-1; D call uncertain. With 8 bases removed from V and 5 bases from J, the gap between germline ends came to 12 bases. Germline V gene sequence: CDR1 SNHLY, CDR2 FYNNEI. This CDR3 is built from 12 residues. CDR3 DNA sequence: TGTGCCAGCTCGGTCGGGGAGACTGAAGCTTTCTTT. It is translated as CASSVGETEAFF.

V gene TRBV30 combines with J gene TRBJ1-1; D unclear. Trimming removed 0 bases at V and 3 bases at J, with 11 bases between. CDR1 GTSNPN and CDR2 SVGIG come from the germline V gene (reference sequence). The CDR3 is made up of 14 amino acids. The CDR3 nucleotides are TGTGCCTGGAGTGTGGGAGCGCATCACACTGAAGCTTTCTTT. Its translation is CAWSVGAHHTEAFF.

This chain joins TRBV7-3 and TRBJ2-7; the match to TRBD2 covers 8 bases. The CDR3 runs to 15 residues. In germline, CDR1 is SGHTA, CDR2 FQGTGA. The V and J ends lost 5 bases and 5 bases, in that order; junction bases with no gene match: 11. This CDR3 reads CASSRSGTSPHEQYF. The CDR3 DNA reads TGTGCCAGCAGCCGATCCGGGACTAGTCCCCACGAGCAGTACTTC.

This chain joins TRBV3-1 (or the pseudogene TRBV3-2) and TRBJ1-2, with unresolved D. Germline lookup yields CDR1 LGHDT and CDR2 YNNKEL (reference sequence). The V end was cut by 2 bases, the J end by 8 bases, with 9 bases between. The CDR3 has 12 residues. CDR3 sequence: CASSQSRKGYTF. Written as DNA, the CDR3 is TGTGCCAGCAGCCAAAGCAGGAAGGGCTACACCTTC.

The count of this clone is one. V gene TRBV5-1 combines with J gene TRBJ2-1; 13 nucleotides agree with TRBD2. The CDR3 sequence is 19 residues long. Per germline, CDR1 SGHRS and CDR2 YFSETQ. The V gene end was trimmed by 4 bases and the J gene end by 0 bases; junction bases not matched to a gene: 10. The CDR3 sequence: CASSATGTSGANSYNEQFF. The DNA of the CDR3 is TGCGCCAGCAGCGCGACCGGGACTAGCGGGGCCAACTCCTACAATGAGCAGTTCTTC.

The chain employs TRBV7-2 and TRBJ2-7; 7 positions match TRBD1. Germline V gene lookup returns CDR1 SGHTA and CDR2 FQGNSA. The CDR3 sequence is 12 residues long. V lost 5 bases to trimming and J lost 6 bases; unmatched junction nucleotides: 4. In DNA, the CDR3 is TGTGCCAGCAGCCGACAGGGTCGCGAGCAGTACTTC. It specifies CASSRQGREQYF.

This chain links TRBV27 with TRBJ1-6; D remains ambiguous. The CDR3 totals 19 residues. Germline V lookup: CDR1 MNHEY, CDR2 SMNVEV (reference sequence). V lost 2 bases, J lost 0 bases, and 17 bases lay in between. The CDR3 bases are TGTGCCAGCAGTTTAGCGGCCCCGATAGGGAGCTCCTATAATTCACCCCTCCACTTT. Translation gives CASSLAAPIGSSYNSPLHF.

Worth noting for this clone: A much larger clone lies one base from this, so it may be a read error. The sample carries other DNA sequences with the same CDR3. The rearrangement joins TRBV7-9 to TRBJ2-5; possible D gene TRBD2, 8 bases. The V end was cut by 5 bases, the J end by 5 bases, with 24 bases between. The CDR3 extends over 17 amino acids. Germline V lookup: CDR1 SEHNR, CDR2 FQNEAQ (reference sequence). The CDR3 bases are TGTGCCAGCAGCGAACGGGCGGGGGGCGGAGGGGGCGAGACCCAGTACTTC. It yields the protein CASSERAGGGGGETQYF.

The chain couples TRBV5-8 to TRBJ1-5; the D gene is possibly TRBD1 (5 bases). The V end was cut by 4 bases, the J end by 6 bases, with 17 bases between. The CDR3 spans 15 residues. In germline, CDR1 is SGHTS, CDR2 YDEGEE. Here the CDR3 reads CASSRSQGGIQPQHF. The CDR3 bases are TGTGCCAGCAGCCGGAGCCAGGGAGGGATTCAGCCCCAGCATTTT.

This chain joins TRBV7-9 and TRBJ1-5; possible D gene TRBD1, 6 bases. Germline CDR1 is SEHNR and CDR2 is FQNEAQ (reference sequence). The ends were cut back, 5 bases at V and 10 bases at J, with 15 bases in the middle. This CDR3 contains 13 residues. CDR3 in amino acids: CASSTTGFSPQHF. The CDR3 region has the DNA TGTGCCAGCAGCACGACAGGCTTTAGTCCCCAGCATTTT. The variable domain in full, with the rest retrieved from reference TRBV7-9 and TRBJ1-5, is DTGVSQNPRHKITKRGQNVTFRCDPISEHNRLYWYRQTLGQGPEFLTYFQNEAQLEKSRLLSDRFSAERPKGSFSTLEIQRTEQGDSAMYLCASSTTGFSPQHFGDGTRLSIL.

V is TRBV24-1 and J is TRBJ1-5; a weak D match, TRBD1 (5 bases). V shed 9 bases and J shed 7 bases, with 15 bases lying between them. Germline V lookup: CDR1 KGHDR, CDR2 SFDVKD. This CDR3 spans 13 amino acids. The DNA for the CDR3 is TGTGCCACCCAGGACCAGGGTGGGCAGCCCCAGCATTTT. Encoded protein: CATQDQGGQPQHF.

The V call is TRBV6-5, the J call TRBJ2-7; 11 bases fit TRBD2. Trimming cost V 7 bases and J 2 bases; bases outside gene matches: 7. CDR1 MNHEY and CDR2 SVGAGI come from the germline V gene. The CDR3 is made up of 15 amino acids. The CDR3 sequence is CASIPLAGETYEQYF. The CDR3 DNA sequence: TGTGCCAGCATCCCACTAGCGGGAGAGACCTACGAGCAGTACTTC.

As for this clone: At one boundary the junction diverges from the germline segment, which might be a read error. The genes are TRBV5-5 and TRBJ1-1; perhaps TRBD1 as D (5 bases). Germline CDR1 SGHKS, CDR2 YYEKEE (reference sequence). The CDR3 runs 9 residues. The CDR3 nucleotides are TGCGCGGGGCACACTGAAGCTTTCTTT. As protein: CAGHTEAFF. Full variable domain (rest looked up from reference TRBV5-5 and TRBJ1-1): DAGVTQSPTHLIKTRGQQVTLRCSPISGHKSVSWYQQVLGQGPQFIFQYYEKEERGRGNFPDRFSARQFPNYSSELNVNALLLGDSALYLCAGHTEAFFGQGTRLTVV.

The chain carries TRBV24-1 and TRBJ2-7; D not resolved. V was trimmed by 2 bases and J by 0 bases, leaving 4 bases between them. This CDR3 contains 13 residues. From germline, CDR1 is KGHDR and CDR2 SFDVKD. Here the CDR3 DNA reads TGTGCCACCAGTGATTCTTACTCCTACGAGCAGTACTTC. This encodes CATSDSYSYEQYF.

The chain combines TRBV7-8 with TRBJ2-7; D perhaps matches TRBD1 (7 bases). Per the germline V gene, CDR1 is SGHVS and CDR2 is FQNEAQ. The CDR3 totals 15 residues. V was pared by 1 base and J by 3 bases, with 13 bases between. The CDR3: CASSLVGQGGYEQYF. DNA of the CDR3: TGTGCCAGCAGCTTAGTTGGGCAGGGGGGCTACGAGCAGTACTTC.

V gene TRBV30 combines with J gene TRBJ2-7; D is ambiguous. From germline, CDR1 is GTSNPN and CDR2 SVGIG (reference sequence). CDR3 size: 13 residues. The V end lost 2 bases, the J end lost 0 bases, and 8 bases lay between the germline ends. The CDR3 sequence: CAWSYASSYEQYF. The CDR3 bases are TGTGCCTGGAGTTACGCGAGCTCCTACGAGCAGTACTTC. Using reference TRBV30 and TRBJ2-7 for the parts outside the CDR3, the full variable domain is SQTIHQWPATLVQPVGSPLSLECTVEGTSNPNLYWYRQAAGRGLQLLFYSVGIGQISSEVPQNLSASRPQDRQFILSSKKLLLSDSGFYLCAWSYASSYEQYFGPGTRLTVT.

The V call is TRBV6-5, the J call TRBJ2-6, with D unresolved. Trimming removed 4 bases from V and 0 bases from J, with 7 bases in between. CDR1 is MNHEY, CDR2 SVGAGI, per germline. The CDR3 has 15 residues. In DNA form, the CDR3 reads TGTGCCAGCAGTTTTTACGGCTCTGGGGCCAACGTCCTGACTTTC. Amino acids: CASSFYGSGANVLTF.

The chain is built from TRBV3-1 (or the pseudogene TRBV3-2) and TRBJ2-1, with 7 nucleotides matching TRBD1. CDR1 is LGHDT, CDR2 YNNKEL, per germline (reference sequence). V gave up 1 base and J gave up 4 bases; unmatched junction bases: 7. The CDR3 runs to 16 residues. The chain's CDR3 is CASSQGVGQTYNEQFF. As DNA, the CDR3 is TGTGCCAGCAGCCAAGGGGTGGGACAGACTTACAATGAGCAGTTCTTC.

The chain links TRBV5-6 to TRBJ2-1; D possibly corresponds to TRBD1 (5 bases). Germline V CDR1 and CDR2: SGHDT, YYEEEE. The V and J ends lost 4 bases and 0 bases respectively, with 11 bases between them. CDR3 length equals 15 residues. The CDR3 coding sequence is TGTGCCAGCAGCAAACAGGATAGCTCCTACAATGAGCAGTTCTTC. Translation: CASSKQDSSYNEQFF.

This rearrangement joins TRBV4-1 to TRBJ2-7, with D unclear. CDR3 length: 14 residues. The ends were cut back, 2 bases at V and 2 bases at J, with 10 bases in the middle. Per germline, CDR1 MGHRA and CDR2 YSYEKL. The CDR3 protein is CASSQHMVAYEQYF. The DNA for the CDR3 is TGCGCCAGCAGCCAACATATGGTAGCCTACGAGCAGTACTTC.

The CDR3 sequence is CASSYSKITGAYF. The DNA for the CDR3 is TGTGCCAGCAGTTACTCGAAGATAACAGGGGCGTACTTC. The chain uses TRBV6-2 or TRBV6-3 and TRBJ2-7; 7 nucleotides agree with TRBD1. CDR1 and CDR2 (germline): MNHEY, SVGEGT. V dropped 0 bases and J dropped 12; count of bases not matched to a gene: 8. The length of the CDR3 is 13 residues.

This chain joins TRBV10-1 and TRBJ2-5, with TRBD2 matching 14 bases. Germline CDR1 and CDR2: WNHNN and SYGVQD (reference sequence). This CDR3 spans 21 amino acids. V gave up 5 bases and J gave up 5 bases; unmatched junction bases: 22. In nucleotides, the CDR3 is TGCGCCAGCAGTTCCATTCGCGTGACTAGCGGGAGGGGTGTTGTATCGGAGACCCAGTACTTC. Its protein is CASSSIRVTSGRGVVSETQYF.

This chain joins TRBV6-2 or TRBV6-3 and TRBJ2-2, with 11 positions matching TRBD2. The germline V gene encodes CDR1 MNHEY and CDR2 SVGEGT. The CDR3 is made up of 19 amino acids. The ends lost 2 bases at V and 5 bases at J; junction bases unmatched: 13. CDR3 loop: CASSYRTGTSGSGTGELFF. The CDR3 coding sequence is TGTGCCAGCAGTTACCGGACCGGAACTAGCGGGAGCGGGACCGGGGAGCTGTTTTTT.

The V and J genes are TRBV7-2 and TRBJ1-4; a weak D match, TRBD1 (5 bases). The CDR3 is made up of 15 amino acids. Germline CDR1 and CDR2: SGHTA and FQGNSA. The V end was cut by 5 bases, the J end by 4 bases, with 14 bases between. The DNA of the CDR3 is TGTGCCAGCAGCCTCCAGACAGCGTATAATGAAAAACTGTTTTTT. This sequence encodes CASSLQTAYNEKLFF.

This clone turned up a few times. This chain connects TRBV6-1 to TRBJ1-5; D is unresolved. Trimming removed 2 bases at V and 0 bases at J, with 14 bases between. Germline CDR1 is MNHNS and CDR2 is SASEGT. The length of the CDR3 is 17 residues. DNA of the CDR3: TGTGCCAGCAGTGAAAGGGTTGGAGGGCCTAGCAATCAGCCCCAGCATTTT. Encoded protein: CASSERVGGPSNQPQHF.

The CDR3 reads CASFIQSPPWTEAFF. For the CDR3, the DNA is TGTGCCAGCTTCATACAAAGTCCGCCGTGGACTGAAGCTTTCTTT. The chain is built from TRBV6-5 and TRBJ1-1; unclear D gene. CDR1 and CDR2 (germline): MNHEY, SVGAGI. The CDR3 is 15 amino acids. Trimming removed 8 bases from V and 5 bases from J, with 21 bases in between.

The gene calls are TRBV7-9 and TRBJ2-1; D is perhaps TRBD1 (7 bases). Germline CDR1 SEHNR, CDR2 FQNEAQ (reference sequence). The ends were cut back, 4 bases at V and 4 bases at J, with 23 bases in the middle. The CDR3 runs 18 residues. The CDR3 protein is CASSSLDVRGAPYNEQFF. CDR3 sequence (DNA): TGTGCCAGCAGCTCCCTGGACGTCAGGGGGGCTCCATACAATGAGCAGTTCTTC.

V usage is TRBV6-6 and J usage is TRBJ1-3, with 7 bases identical to TRBD1. The V gene's germline CDR1 is MNHNY and CDR2 SVGAGI (reference sequence). CDR3 size: 15 residues. V gave up 4 bases and J gave up 0 bases; unmatched junction bases: 3. The CDR3 nucleotides are TGTGCCAGCAGTTCCGGACAGGCCTCTGGAAACACCATATATTTT. It is translated as CASSSGQASGNTIYF.

This rearrangement joins TRBV5-1 to TRBJ2-3, with D uncertain. V lost 4 bases and J lost 7, with 16 bases in between. The CDR3 length is 14 residues. CDR1 and CDR2 from the germline V gene are SGHRS and YFSETQ. DNA for the CDR3: TGCGCCAGCAGCCCCGGGTACTCCCGAAATACGCAGTATTTT. Translated, it gives CASSPGYSRNTQYF. Full variable domain (missing parts from reference TRBV5-1 and TRBJ2-3): KAGVTQTPRYLIKTRGQQVTLSCSPISGHRSVSWYQQTPGQGLQFLFEYFSETQRNKGNFPGRFSGRQFSNSRSEMNVSTLELGDSALYLCASSPGYSRNTQYFGPGTRLTVL.

The chain recombines TRBV5-6 with TRBJ1-2; D is unresolved. The V gene's germline CDR1 is SGHDT and CDR2 YYEEEE. V shed 0 bases and J shed 8 bases, with 11 bases lying between them. This CDR3 has 13 residues. Here the CDR3 DNA reads TGTGCCAGCAGCTTGGAGTCGCCCCAGGGCTACACCTTC. Its translation: CASSLESPQGYTF.